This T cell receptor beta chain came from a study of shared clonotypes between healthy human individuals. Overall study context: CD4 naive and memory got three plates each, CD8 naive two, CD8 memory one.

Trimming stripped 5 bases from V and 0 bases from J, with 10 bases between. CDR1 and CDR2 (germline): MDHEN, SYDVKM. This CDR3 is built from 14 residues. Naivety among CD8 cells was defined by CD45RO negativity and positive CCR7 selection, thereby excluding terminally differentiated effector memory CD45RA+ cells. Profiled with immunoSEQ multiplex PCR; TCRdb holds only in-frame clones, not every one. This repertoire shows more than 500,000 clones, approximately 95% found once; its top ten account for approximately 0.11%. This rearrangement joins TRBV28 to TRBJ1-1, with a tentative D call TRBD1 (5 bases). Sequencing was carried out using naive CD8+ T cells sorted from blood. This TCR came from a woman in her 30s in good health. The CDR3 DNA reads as TGTGCCAGCAGTGACAGCTACATGAACACTGAAGCTTTCTTT. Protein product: CASSDSYMNTEAFF. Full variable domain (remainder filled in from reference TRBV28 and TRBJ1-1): DVKVTQSSRYLVKRTGEKVFLECVQDMDHENMFWYRQDPGLGLRLIYFSYDVKMKEKGDIPEGYSVSREKKERFSLILESASTNQTSMYLCASSDSYMNTEAFFGQGTRLTVV.